This T cell receptor beta chain is from a study of cytomegalovirus exposure and HLA in healthy donors. The study's findings and limits: TCR beta V- and J-gene trimming, according to a later analysis, was linked to a missense DCLRE1C variant. There were a few CMV-associated chains whose specificity for CMV antigens was confirmed in vitro.

Comment on this clone: Its matching antigen is unknown.

With 60 Vbeta and 13 Jbeta primers, the PCR was carried out. Original processing notes: A follow-up analysis tallied 65 million to 80 million unique TCR beta chains, roughly 11 million shared. Using immunoSEQ multiplex PCR, the repertoire was profiled, and TCRdb retains in-frame clones only, with some absent. V and J calls and clone size are copied from that table; D and trimming were computed from the DNA. The data contain fewer than 150,000 clones, around three quarters of them singletons. This CDR3 has 11 amino acids. V lost 0 bases to trimming and J lost 7 bases, with 6 bases between them. Germline-derived CDR1 and CDR2 are GTSNPN and SVGIG (reference sequence). In nominal health when sampled, donors likely had unrecorded immune exposures nonetheless.

This receptor was obtained from a man aged 35-49 years in good health and CMV-seropositive. The chain couples TRBV30 to TRBJ1-1, with unresolved D. The sequencing input was PBMCs. Here the CDR3 DNA reads TGTGCCTGGAGTGTACAGCTTGAAGCTTTCTTT. Protein: CAWSVQLEAFF.